Described below is a single T cell receptor (beta chain) sequence and its context. The antigen is not known. This CDR3 has 14 amino acids. Germline CDR1 MDHEN, CDR2 SYDVKM. Trimming cost V 5 bases and J 8 bases; bases outside gene matches: 8. PCR primers comprised 60 Vbeta and 13 Jbeta primers. Sequenced by immunoSEQ multiplex PCR; TCRdb stores in-frame clones only, minus some. The sample shows approximately 140,000 clones, 80% of them seen only once. These data originate in a study of cytomegalovirus exposure and HLA in healthy donors. Study-wide findings and caveats: The classifier reportedly diagnosed cytomegalovirus status with high sensitivity and specificity. Researchers reported in a later analysis that a missense DCLRE1C variant was tied to TCR beta V- and J-gene trimming.

The rearrangement uses TRBV28 and TRBJ1-2, with TRBD1 identical over 10 bases. This clonotype was sampled from a male donor in good health and CMV-seronegative. The sequenced sample was PBMCs. CDR3 DNA: TGTGCCAGCAGTACGGGACAGGGGTTTGTGGGCTACACCTTC. Its protein product is CASSTGQGFVGYTF.